The next 31 T cell receptor beta chains were all read from a single sample in a study of T cell responses to AZD1222 COVID-19 vaccine. Method: immunoSEQ multiplex PCR; TCRdb's copy keeps in-frame clones and lacks some. The sample consists of 130,000 to 150,000 clones, under 95% of them appearing once. Sequencing used peripheral blood, obtained on day 0 of AZD1222 vaccination. All receptors come from an adult in good health.

The V gene is TRBV18, the J gene TRBJ2-5; D ambiguous. The CDR3 extends over 13 amino acids. Germline V gives CDR1 KGHSH, CDR2 LQKENI. Trimming shortened V by 5 bases and J by 4 bases, and 11 bases separated the two germline ends. CDR3 amino acids: CASSATSRETQYF. CDR3 nucleotides: TGTGCCAGCTCAGCTACTTCGCGAGAGACCCAGTACTTC.

The gene calls are TRBV12-3 or TRBV12-4 and TRBJ1-1; D unclear. CDR3 length: 12 amino acids. Trimming cost V 8 bases and J 1 base, with 8 bases left between them. The CDR3 sequence is CASHGRNTEAFF. CDR3 bases: TGTGCCAGCCATGGCAGGAACACTGAAGCTTTCTTT.

This clone appeared once. The CDR3 here is CASSISGLAGGSYNEQFF. CDR3 coding DNA: TGTGCCAGTAGTATATCGGGACTAGCGGGGGGATCCTACAATGAGCAGTTCTTC. The chain couples TRBV19 to TRBJ2-1; TRBD2 aligns across 15 bases. The CDR3 spans 18 residues. Germline CDR1 and CDR2: LNHDA and SQIVND (reference sequence). The ends lost 2 bases at V and 1 base at J; junction bases unmatched: 3.

The chain employs TRBV28 and TRBJ2-5; 7 bases fit TRBD1. There are 15 residues in the CDR3. V lost 3 bases to trimming and J lost 4 bases; unmatched junction nucleotides: 8. From germline, CDR1 is MDHEN and CDR2 SYDVKM. The CDR3 protein is CASSLGQRWGETQYF. As DNA, the CDR3 is TGTGCCAGCAGTTTGGGACAGAGGTGGGGAGAGACCCAGTACTTC.

The V and J genes are TRBV4-2 and TRBJ2-1, with 7 bases aligning to TRBD2. V gave up 5 bases and J gave up 1 base; unmatched junction bases: 14. Germline V gene data show CDR1 as LGHNA and CDR2 as YNFKEQ. The CDR3 loop spans 18 amino acids. The CDR3 nucleotides read TGTGCCAGCAGCTACCAACTCCAAGCGGGAAGTTCCTACAATGAGCAGTTCTTC. This sequence encodes CASSYQLQAGSSYNEQFF.

The chain has TRBV6-5 and TRBJ1-1; D remains ambiguous. Trimming stripped 6 bases from V and 5 bases from J, with 16 bases between. Germline-derived CDR1 and CDR2 are MNHEY and SVGAGI. This CDR3 spans 14 amino acids. The CDR3 sequence: CASRSPSGRTEAFF. In nucleotides, the CDR3 is TGTGCCAGCAGATCCCCTTCTGGGCGGACTGAAGCTTTCTTT.

This chain connects TRBV11-3 to TRBJ1-2; D call uncertain. Germline CDR1 SGHNT, CDR2 YENEEA. This CDR3 comprises 17 residues. V lost 6 bases and J 0 bases, leaving 20 bases between the germline ends. CDR3 amino acids: CASSPPPGSRTNYGYTF. CDR3 DNA sequence: TGTGCCAGCAGTCCTCCGCCCGGGAGCCGAACTAACTATGGCTACACCTTC. Looking up the rest from reference TRBV11-3 and TRBJ1-2 gives the full variable domain: EAGVVQSPRYKIIEKKQPVAFWCNPISGHNTLYWYLQNLGQGPELLIRYENEEAVDDSQLPKDRFSAERLKGVDSTLKIQPAELGDSAVYLCASSPPPGSRTNYGYTFGSGTRLTVV.

The V gene is TRBV5-4, the J gene TRBJ1-2, with 8 bases fitting TRBD1. CDR1 and CDR2 from the germline V gene are SGHNT and YYREEE (reference sequence). The ends lost 3 bases at V and 1 base at J; junction bases unmatched: 5. The CDR3 runs to 15 residues. Written as DNA, the CDR3 is TGTGCCAGCAGCTCGCCGACAGGGGTTAACTATGGCTACACCTTC. It translates to CASSSPTGVNYGYTF.

The sample holds one count of this clone. The V and J genes are TRBV5-8 and TRBJ2-3, with D uncertain. CDR3 length: 14 residues. Germline-derived CDR1 and CDR2 are SGHTS and YDEGEE. V was pared by 2 bases and J by 1 base, with 8 bases between. The CDR3 sequence is CASSFRPRTDTQYF. The CDR3 DNA reads TGTGCCAGCAGCTTCCGCCCCCGCACAGATACGCAGTATTTT.

The chain is built from TRBV7-9 and TRBJ1-6; TRBD1 aligns across 9 bases. CDR3 length: 16 amino acids. Unmatched junction bases numbered 8, after V lost 4 bases and J lost 7 bases. Germline assignment: CDR1 SEHNR and CDR2 FQNEAQ (reference sequence). This CDR3 reads CASSSLQTGGNSPLHF. The CDR3 coding sequence is TGTGCCAGCAGCTCTTTACAAACAGGGGGCAATTCACCCCTCCACTTT.

The J gene is TRBJ2-7, the V gene TRBV9; 11 bases are a match to TRBD2. The CDR3 covers 15 residues. Germline CDR1 is SGDLS and CDR2 is YYNGEE. Losses at the gene ends were 7 bases for V and 1 base for J; bases not matched to a gene: 7. The CDR3, as DNA: TGTGCCAGCGGACCTAGCGGGAGGAGGTCCTACGAGCAGTACTTC. Amino acid sequence: CASGPSGRRSYEQYF.

The chain joins TRBV5-6 to TRBJ1-6, with D uncertain. V gave up 3 bases and J gave up 6 bases, with 7 bases separating them. Per the germline V gene, CDR1 is SGHDT and CDR2 is YYEEEE. The CDR3 covers 13 residues. Here the CDR3 reads CASSSLTNSPLHF. The CDR3 bases are TGTGCCAGCAGCTCACTGACTAATTCACCCCTCCACTTT.

The table lists this clone with a few counts. DNA for the CDR3: TGTGCCAGCAGCGCCCAACGGGGGAACACTGAAGCTTTCTTT. Amino acid sequence: CASSAQRGNTEAFF. The chain joins TRBV9 to TRBJ1-1; D gene unclear. The CDR3 loop spans 14 amino acids. The germline V gene encodes CDR1 SGDLS and CDR2 YYNGEE. Trimming removed 3 bases from V and 1 base from J, with 10 bases in between.

V and J are TRBV7-8 and TRBJ2-2, with D perhaps matching TRBD1 (6 bases). Between the trimmed V and J ends, which lost 5 bases and 3 bases, there was a span of 13 bases. CDR3 length: 15 residues. The germline gives CDR1 SGHVS, CDR2 FQNEAQ. The CDR3: CASSLGQPYTGELFF. CDR3 coding DNA: TGTGCCAGCAGCCTCGGACAGCCCTACACCGGGGAGCTGTTTTTT.

This chain connects TRBV30 to TRBJ2-7; D might be TRBD2 (6 bases). CDR3 length: 11 residues. V dropped 5 bases and J dropped 7 bases, with 12 bases sitting between them. Per germline, CDR1 GTSNPN and CDR2 SVGIG (reference sequence). CDR3 loop: CAWGEVREQYF. The DNA of the CDR3 is TGTGCCTGGGGGGAGGTTCGAGAGCAGTACTTC.

The rearrangement joins TRBV27 to TRBJ2-1, with a possible D match to TRBD2 (7 bases). The V and J ends lost 3 bases and 5 bases respectively, with 26 bases between them. The CDR3 covers 19 residues. Germline V gene sequence: CDR1 MNHEY, CDR2 SMNVEV (reference sequence). CDR3 residues: CASSFAADARGGPNNEQFF. Written as DNA, the CDR3 is TGTGCCAGCAGTTTCGCCGCGGATGCGCGCGGGGGCCCGAACAATGAGCAGTTCTTC.

This sequence joins TRBV5-4 and TRBJ2-2; D not certain. Germline CDR1 and CDR2: SGHNT and YYREEE (reference sequence). Trimming took off 3 bases at V and 3 bases at J, with 9 bases between the two ends. This CDR3 comprises 14 residues. The CDR3 DNA is TGTGCCAGCAGCTCCTACGCTCACACCGGGGAGCTGTTTTTT. Residues: CASSSYAHTGELFF.

The chain couples TRBV4-1 to TRBJ2-4; D gene uncertain. Trimming pared 1 base from V and 8 bases from J, leaving 15 bases between. CDR3 size: 15 residues. The germline CDR1 and CDR2 sequences are MGHRA and YSYEKL. CDR3 loop: CASSQVSSQADIQYF. CDR3 coding DNA: TGCGCCAGCAGCCAAGTATCCTCGCAGGCGGACATTCAGTACTTC.

The chain carries TRBV5-1 and TRBJ1-3; tentatively, D is TRBD1 (5 bases). Germline CDR1 is SGHRS and CDR2 is YFSETQ. V lost 4 bases and J lost 4, with 15 bases in between. The CDR3 sequence is 15 residues long. CDR3 in DNA: TGCGCCAGCAGCCCACTCGCCGGGGGAGGAAACACCATATATTTT. It translates to CASSPLAGGGNTIYF.

Here the CDR3 DNA reads TGCGCCAGCAGCCAGCCGGGAACTCTTCTTGAGCAGTTCTTC. It encodes CASSQPGTLLEQFF. The V call is TRBV4-1, the J call TRBJ2-1, with D perhaps TRBD2 (5 bases). The CDR3 consists of 14 residues. Trimming pared 3 bases from V and 9 bases from J, leaving 15 bases between. Per germline, CDR1 MGHRA and CDR2 YSYEKL.

The chain carries TRBV7-9 and TRBJ1-3; D not resolved. The CDR3 runs 15 residues. The germline V gene has CDR1 SEHNR and CDR2 FQNEAQ (reference sequence). The V end was cut by 2 bases, the J end by 3 bases, with 11 bases between. CDR3 coding DNA: TGTGCCAGCAGCTTACACAGTGCCGATGGAAACACCATATATTTT. It codes for CASSLHSADGNTIYF.

The rearrangement links TRBV5-1 to TRBJ1-5; D is unclear. V was trimmed by 0 bases and J by 5 bases, leaving 12 bases between them. Germline V gene sequence: CDR1 SGHRS, CDR2 YFSETQ. CDR3 length: 15 residues. The CDR3 protein is CASSLDGEDHQPQHF. The CDR3 DNA reads as TGCGCCAGCAGCTTGGACGGGGAAGATCATCAGCCCCAGCATTTT.

The chain couples TRBV6-2 or TRBV6-3 to TRBJ1-1; perhaps TRBD1 as D (6 bases). The length of the CDR3 is 12 residues. The V gene lost 2 bases and the J gene lost 10 bases, with 11 bases spanning the gap. Germline V gene sequence: CDR1 MNHEY, CDR2 SVGEGT. CDR3 protein: CASSYGGRGAFF. CDR3 bases: TGTGCCAGCAGTTACGGGGGCCGAGGAGCTTTCTTT.

This chain uses TRBV29-1 with TRBJ2-3, with D possibly called TRBD1 or TRBD2 (5 bases each). The CDR3 is 13 residues long. The germline V gene has CDR1 SQVTM and CDR2 ANQGSEA. V was shortened by 7 bases and J by 6 bases, with 17 bases between the two germline ends. The CDR3 DNA sequence: TGCAGCGCGGGGCAAGGGGCGAAGGATACGCAGTATTTT. Protein product: CSAGQGAKDTQYF.

The chain has TRBV7-8 and TRBJ2-2, with D possibly TRBD2 on 6 matching bases. The CDR3 extends over 16 amino acids. The ends were cut back, 4 bases at V and 7 bases at J, with 19 bases in the middle. The germline gives CDR1 SGHVS, CDR2 FQNEAQ. The DNA for the CDR3 is TGTGCCAGCAGCTCCCTGGGGAGGCCGTTGGGCGGGGAGCTGTTTTTT. This gives the protein CASSSLGRPLGGELFF.

This rearrangement joins TRBV2 to TRBJ1-1; 9 bases are shared with TRBD1. The junction had 2 bases not matched to a gene; V was cut back by 5 bases and J by 10 bases. In germline, CDR1 is SNHLY, CDR2 FYNNEI. This CDR3 has 11 residues. The CDR3 protein is CASSLGQGAFF. CDR3 in DNA: TGTGCCAGCAGTCTGGGACAGGGAGCTTTCTTT.

The gene calls are TRBV27 and TRBJ2-2; D might be TRBD2 (6 bases). Germline-derived CDR1 and CDR2 are MNHEY and SMNVEV (reference sequence). V dropped 5 bases and J dropped 6 bases, with 10 bases sitting between them. CDR3 length: 13 amino acids. The CDR3 here is CASSRGSPGELFF. The CDR3 bases are TGTGCCAGCAGTCGGGGGAGCCCCGGGGAGCTGTTTTTT.

This sequence joins TRBV7-2 and TRBJ1-5, with D possibly matching TRBD1 (5 bases). The CDR3 consists of 13 residues. Trimming took off 3 bases at V and 9 bases at J, with 12 bases between the two ends. Germline V gene lookup returns CDR1 SGHTA and CDR2 FQGNSA. For the CDR3, the DNA is TGTGCCAGCAGCTTCCAGGGCTTAGGGCCCCAGCATTTT. Its translation is CASSFQGLGPQHF.

This chain links TRBV6-1 with TRBJ1-6; D unclear. The CDR3 is made up of 11 amino acids. Germline V lookup: CDR1 MNHNS, CDR2 SASEGT. V was trimmed by 2 bases and J by 10 bases, leaving 3 bases between them. CDR3 in amino acids: CASSERSPLHF. CDR3 coding DNA: TGTGCCAGCAGTGAACGGTCACCCCTCCACTTT.

The J gene is TRBJ2-2, the V gene TRBV19; D not certain. The CDR3 sequence is 13 residues long. Germline CDR1 is LNHDA and CDR2 is SQIVND (reference sequence). Deletions cut 3 bases from V and 4 bases from J, with 6 bases between. The DNA for the CDR3 is TGTGCCAGTAGTATTCAGCTCACCGGGGAGCTGTTTTTT. As protein: CASSIQLTGELFF.

A few counts support this clone. V gene TRBV19 combines with J gene TRBJ2-5; 7 bases line up with TRBD2. Trimming cost V 3 bases and J 2 bases; bases outside gene matches: 12. Germline assignment: CDR1 LNHDA and CDR2 SQIVND (reference sequence). The CDR3 is made up of 17 amino acids. The CDR3 sequence is CASSMGSTSSLQETQYF. The CDR3 nucleotides are TGTGCCAGTAGTATGGGATCGACTAGCAGCCTGCAAGAGACCCAGTACTTC.